What follows are 17 T cell receptor beta chains derived from one specimen sequenced in a study of OX40 agonist ivuxolimab in advanced cancers. TCRdb's table, derived via immunoSEQ multiplex PCR, lists solely in-frame clones and lacks some. The sample gives about 53,000 clones, approximately 81% of which show up once; approximately 4.6% is in the top ten. The sample was CD4+ or CD8+ T cells sorted from blood, taken in a trial of the OX40 agonist ivuxolimab. The receptors were sampled from an adult with an advanced solid tumor such as melanoma, head and neck, liver or kidney cancer.

J is TRBJ2-3 and V is TRBV9; 8 nucleotides match TRBD1. Germline CDR1 and CDR2: SGDLS and YYNGEE. This CDR3 has 16 residues. Trimming at V came to 4 bases and at J to 0 bases, leaving 7 bases not matched to a gene. The CDR3 protein is CASSLTGGTSTDTQYF. The CDR3 DNA sequence: TGTGCCAGCAGCCTAACAGGGGGGACTAGCACAGATACGCAGTATTTT.

The chain links TRBV7-2 to TRBJ1-5; D may be TRBD1 (6 bases). Per germline, CDR1 SGHTA and CDR2 FQGNSA. The CDR3 extends over 14 amino acids. Trimming pared 1 base from V and 7 bases from J, leaving 11 bases between. CDR3 nucleotides: TGTGCCAGCAGCTTAGTCGCAGGGGACCAGCCCCAGCATTTT. Protein sequence: CASSLVAGDQPQHF.

The chain is built from TRBV15 and TRBJ2-1, with unresolved D. Per the germline V gene, CDR1 is LNHNV and CDR2 is YYDKDF (reference sequence). V lost 0 bases and J lost 0, with 9 bases in between. CDR3 length: 16 residues. Here the CDR3 DNA reads TGTGCCACCAGCAGAGATCTTGCACCCTCCTACAATGAGCAGTTCTTC. This translates into CATSRDLAPSYNEQFF.

This chain joins TRBV11-2 and TRBJ2-1, with a tentative D call TRBD1 (6 bases). V dropped 6 bases and J dropped 0 bases, with 15 bases sitting between them. Looked up from germline, CDR1 is SGHAT and CDR2 is FQNNGV. The CDR3 sequence is 16 residues long. CDR3 protein: CASRATGWSSYNEQFF. The CDR3 DNA is TGTGCCAGCAGAGCCACAGGGTGGAGCTCCTACAATGAGCAGTTCTTC.

The chain is built from TRBV27 and TRBJ2-7; D is unresolved. The CDR3 loop spans 14 amino acids. Germline V gene data show CDR1 as MNHEY and CDR2 as SMNVEV (reference sequence). Trimming stripped 3 bases from V and 4 bases from J, with 13 bases between. Written as DNA, the CDR3 is TGTGCCAGCAGTTTTTTGGACGGACCATACGAGCAGTACTTC. It yields the protein CASSFLDGPYEQYF.

The chain uses TRBV7-9 and TRBJ2-1, with 9 bases fitting TRBD2. Per germline, CDR1 SEHNR and CDR2 FQNEAQ (reference sequence). V trimming: 5 bases; J trimming: 0 bases; junction bases outside the gene matches: 11. CDR3 size: 18 residues. The CDR3 DNA reads TGTGCCAGCAGCCTCGGTGTACATAGCGGGAGCTCCTACAATGAGCAGTTCTTC. Its protein product is CASSLGVHSGSSYNEQFF.

The rearrangement joins TRBV5-1 to TRBJ2-7, with 9 bases lining up with TRBD2. The germline V gene has CDR1 SGHRS and CDR2 YFSETQ. This CDR3 has 16 amino acids. Unmatched junction bases numbered 11, after V lost 4 bases and J lost 3 bases. The CDR3 loop reads CASSPVRSSGDYEQYF. CDR3 bases: TGCGCCAGCAGCCCCGTACGGTCTAGCGGGGACTACGAGCAGTACTTC.

The chain joins TRBV18 to TRBJ1-1; 9 positions match TRBD1. Germline V CDR1 and CDR2: KGHSH, LQKENI. CDR3 length: 14 amino acids. V gave up 4 bases and J gave up 4 bases; unmatched junction bases: 4. The CDR3 DNA reads TGTGCCAGCTCACGGGACAGGGAGGGCACTGAAGCTTTCTTT. This gives the protein CASSRDREGTEAFF.

The chain employs TRBV11-3 and TRBJ2-3; 10 bases map to TRBD2. CDR3 length: 20 residues. V lost 5 bases, J lost 0 bases, and 17 bases stayed unmatched. In germline, CDR1 is SGHNT, CDR2 YENEEA. CDR3 loop: CASSPRSGRVPGGSTDTQYF. CDR3 nucleotides: TGTGCCAGCAGCCCACGAAGCGGGAGGGTGCCCGGTGGGAGCACAGATACGCAGTATTTT.

The V call is TRBV12-5, the J call TRBJ1-1; possibly TRBD1 for D (5 bases). In germline, CDR1 is LGHNT, CDR2 FRNRAP. V was trimmed by 3 bases and J by 6 bases, leaving 20 bases between them. The CDR3 runs to 16 residues. This CDR3 reads CASGFQTGTNDPEAFF. For the CDR3, the DNA is TGTGCTAGTGGTTTTCAAACCGGGACCAACGACCCTGAAGCTTTCTTT.

V gene TRBV28 combines with J gene TRBJ1-1, with D unclear. V was shortened by 7 bases and J by 0 bases, with 12 bases between the two germline ends. CDR1 and CDR2 from the germline V gene are MDHEN and SYDVKM. The CDR3 extends over 14 amino acids. The CDR3 nucleotides are TGTGCCAGCAATCCGTTCTCGGTGAACACTGAAGCTTTCTTT. It codes for CASNPFSVNTEAFF. The whole variable domain, remainder taken from reference TRBV28 and TRBJ1-1, is DVKVTQSSRYLVKRTGEKVFLECVQDMDHENMFWYRQDPGLGLRLIYFSYDVKMKEKGDIPEGYSVSREKKERFSLILESASTNQTSMYLCASNPFSVNTEAFFGQGTRLTVV.

This sequence joins TRBV6-6 and TRBJ1-2; 9 bases map to TRBD1. The CDR3 is 15 amino acids. The V and J ends lost 0 bases and 6 bases, in that order; junction bases with no gene match: 5. Germline lookup yields CDR1 MNHNY and CDR2 SVGAGI (reference sequence). DNA for the CDR3: TGTGCCAGCAGTTACTCAGGGCGACAGGGGGATGGCTACACCTTC. Translating it yields CASSYSGRQGDGYTF.

The chain joins TRBV23-1 to TRBJ2-5; no firm D call. TRBV23-1 is an ORF; its function is uncertain. CDR3 length: 10 residues. V was cut by 9 bases and J by 4 bases, with 6 bases left in between. In DNA, the CDR3 is TGCGCCAGTTTGATAGAGACCCAGTACTTC. Its protein product is CASLIETQYF.

This clone has a single count. The chain couples TRBV11-3 to TRBJ1-1; 7 positions match TRBD1. V lost 1 base, J lost 6 bases, and 11 bases stayed unmatched. The CDR3 runs 16 residues. Germline CDR1 is SGHNT and CDR2 is YENEEA. CDR3 sequence (DNA): TGTGCCAGCAGCTTAGTAAGGGGGACAGATGGACCTGAAGCTTTCTTT. Its translation is CASSLVRGTDGPEAFF. Drawing the rest from reference TRBV11-3 and TRBJ1-1, the complete variable domain is EAGVVQSPRYKIIEKKQPVAFWCNPISGHNTLYWYLQNLGQGPELLIRYENEEAVDDSQLPKDRFSAERLKGVDSTLKIQPAELGDSAVYLCASSLVRGTDGPEAFFGQGTRLTVV.

The chain links TRBV11-2 to TRBJ2-7, with D perhaps matching TRBD1 (5 bases). Per germline, CDR1 SGHAT and CDR2 FQNNGV. The CDR3 sequence is 15 residues long. Trimming took off 2 bases at V and 2 bases at J, with 13 bases between the two ends. CDR3 amino acids: CASSLSHTGTYEQYF. In DNA, the CDR3 is TGTGCCAGCAGCTTATCACACACAGGAACCTACGAGCAGTACTTC.

The chain carries TRBV28 and TRBJ1-2; weak D call: TRBD1 (5 bases). The germline gives CDR1 MDHEN, CDR2 SYDVKM. This CDR3 region has 17 residues. Trimming left V 5 bases short and J 4 bases short, with 23 bases between. The DNA of the CDR3 is TGTGCCAGCAGTCTACCTCCCCGGGAAGAAAGGGGCTATGGCTACACCTTC. It translates to CASSLPPREERGYGYTF.

The CDR3 DNA sequence: TGTGCCTGGAGTTACGGAGATTATGGCTACACCTTC. Protein: CAWSYGDYGYTF. The chain has TRBV30 and TRBJ1-2; no clear D gene. CDR1 is GTSNPN and CDR2 is SVGIG in the germline V gene (reference sequence). V shed 2 bases and J shed 5 bases, with 9 bases lying between them. The CDR3 sequence is 12 residues long.